This TCR beta chain was retrieved from a study of T-cell memory formation after mild COVID-19. This clonotype was counted at least ten times. Its specificity is not known. CDR3 length: 15 residues. Germline loops: CDR1 SGHDT, CDR2 YYEEEE. V gave up 0 bases and J gave up 2 bases, with 8 bases separating them. General study findings and limits: There were some responding clones in pre-infection memory, which suggested that cross-reactive memory had joined.

MiXCR, run by TCRdb on the 5' RACE reads, gives a single entry per CDR3 protein. The data contain around 250,000 distinct CDR3 sequences, over 15% of them singletons. Sequenced: PBMCs or a T cell subset sorted from them (not recorded which). The sequence was collected from a man aged 18 to 30 who had mild COVID-19 (a few samples of this study predate the infection). Cell type and time point are not known. The chain carries TRBV5-6 and TRBJ2-2; D gene uncertain. CDR3 protein: CASSLVQRNTGELFF. In DNA form, the CDR3 reads TGTGCCAGCAGCTTGGTCCAACGCAACACCGGGGAGCTGTTTTTT.